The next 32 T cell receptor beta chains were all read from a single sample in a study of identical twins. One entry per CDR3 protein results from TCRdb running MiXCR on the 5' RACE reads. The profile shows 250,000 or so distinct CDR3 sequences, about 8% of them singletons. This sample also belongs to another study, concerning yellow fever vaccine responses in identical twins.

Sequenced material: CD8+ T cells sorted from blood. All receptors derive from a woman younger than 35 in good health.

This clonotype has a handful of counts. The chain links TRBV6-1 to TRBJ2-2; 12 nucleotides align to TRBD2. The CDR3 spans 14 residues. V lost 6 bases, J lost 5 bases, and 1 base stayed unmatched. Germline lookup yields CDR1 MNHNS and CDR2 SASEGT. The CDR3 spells CASSGLAGTGELFF. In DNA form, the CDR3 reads TGTGCCAGCAGCGGACTAGCGGGAACCGGGGAGCTGTTTTTT.

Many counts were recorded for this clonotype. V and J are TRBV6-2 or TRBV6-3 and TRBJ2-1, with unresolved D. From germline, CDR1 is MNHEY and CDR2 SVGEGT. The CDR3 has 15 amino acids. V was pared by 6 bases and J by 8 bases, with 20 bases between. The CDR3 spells CASSPPGARRHEQFF. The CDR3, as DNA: TGTGCCAGCAGCCCCCCGGGTGCTAGACGACATGAGCAGTTCTTC.

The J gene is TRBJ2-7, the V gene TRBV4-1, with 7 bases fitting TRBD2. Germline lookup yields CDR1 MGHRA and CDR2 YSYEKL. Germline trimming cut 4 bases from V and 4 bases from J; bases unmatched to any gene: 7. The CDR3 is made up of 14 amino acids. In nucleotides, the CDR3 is TGCGCCAGCAGCCGTACCCTGGGGGGGTACGAGCAGTACTTC. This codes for CASSRTLGGYEQYF.

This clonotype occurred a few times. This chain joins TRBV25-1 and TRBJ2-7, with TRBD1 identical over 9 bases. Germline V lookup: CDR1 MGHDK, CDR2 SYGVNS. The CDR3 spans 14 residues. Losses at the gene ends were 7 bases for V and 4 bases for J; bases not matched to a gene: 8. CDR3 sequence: CASTLPGQGYEQYF. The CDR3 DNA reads TGTGCCAGCACTCTACCGGGACAGGGTTACGAGCAGTACTTC.

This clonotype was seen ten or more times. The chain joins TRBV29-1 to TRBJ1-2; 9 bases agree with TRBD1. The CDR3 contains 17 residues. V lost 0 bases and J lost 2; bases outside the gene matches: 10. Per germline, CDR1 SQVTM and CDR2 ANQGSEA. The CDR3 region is CSVEEPGTGIRNYGYTF. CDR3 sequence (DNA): TGCAGCGTTGAAGAACCCGGGACAGGGATTCGGAACTATGGCTACACCTTC.

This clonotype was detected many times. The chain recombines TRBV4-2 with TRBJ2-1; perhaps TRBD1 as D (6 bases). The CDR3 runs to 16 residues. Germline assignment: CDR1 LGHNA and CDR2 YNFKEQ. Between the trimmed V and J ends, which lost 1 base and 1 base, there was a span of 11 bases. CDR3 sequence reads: CASSQVTGSSYNEQFF. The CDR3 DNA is TGTGCCAGCAGCCAAGTTACAGGGTCATCCTACAATGAGCAGTTCTTC.

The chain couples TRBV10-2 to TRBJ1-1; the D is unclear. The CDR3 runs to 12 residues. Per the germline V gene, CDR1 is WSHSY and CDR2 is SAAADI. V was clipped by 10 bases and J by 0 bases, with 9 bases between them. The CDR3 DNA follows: TGCGCCACCCCCGGGATGAACACTGAAGCTTTCTTT. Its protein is CATPGMNTEAFF.

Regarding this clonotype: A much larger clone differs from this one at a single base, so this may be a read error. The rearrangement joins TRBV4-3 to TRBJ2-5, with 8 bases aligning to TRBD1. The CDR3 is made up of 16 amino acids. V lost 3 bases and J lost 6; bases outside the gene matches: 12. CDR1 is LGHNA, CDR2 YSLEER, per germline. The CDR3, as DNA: TGCGCCAGCAGCCAGGACAGGGCCTCGGGATTGCAGACCCAGTACTTC. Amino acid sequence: CASSQDRASGLQTQYF.

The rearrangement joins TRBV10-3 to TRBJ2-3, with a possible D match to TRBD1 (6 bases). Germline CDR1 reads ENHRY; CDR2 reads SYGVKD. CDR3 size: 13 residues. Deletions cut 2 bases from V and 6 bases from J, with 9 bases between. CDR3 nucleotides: TGTGCCATCAGTGAGGAGGGGGAGGATACGCAGTATTTT. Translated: CAISEEGEDTQYF.

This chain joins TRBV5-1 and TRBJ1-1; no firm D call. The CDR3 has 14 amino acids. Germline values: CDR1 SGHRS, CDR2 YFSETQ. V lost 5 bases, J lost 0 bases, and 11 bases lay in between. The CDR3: CASRSRQMNTEAFF. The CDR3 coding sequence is TGCGCCAGCAGGTCGCGACAAATGAACACTGAAGCTTTCTTT.

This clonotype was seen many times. The CDR3 protein is CASSFKVGPYNEQFF. The CDR3 DNA follows: TGTGCCAGCAGTTTTAAGGTGGGACCCTACAATGAGCAGTTCTTC. V gene TRBV12-3 or TRBV12-4 combines with J gene TRBJ2-1; tentatively, D is TRBD1 or TRBD2 (5 bases each). V was cut by 3 bases and J by 2 bases, with 11 bases left in between. The CDR3 sequence is 15 residues long.

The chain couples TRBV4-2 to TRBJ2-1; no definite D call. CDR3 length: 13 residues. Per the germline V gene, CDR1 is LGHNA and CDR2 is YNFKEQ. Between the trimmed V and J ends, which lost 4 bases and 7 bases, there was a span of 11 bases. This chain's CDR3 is CASSPSPGNEQFF. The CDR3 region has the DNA TGTGCCAGCAGCCCAAGTCCCGGGAATGAGCAGTTCTTC.

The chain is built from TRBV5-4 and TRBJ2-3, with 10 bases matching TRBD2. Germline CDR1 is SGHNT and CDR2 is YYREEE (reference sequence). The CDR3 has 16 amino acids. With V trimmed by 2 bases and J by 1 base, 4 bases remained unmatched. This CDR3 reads CASSLDLAGGTDTQYF. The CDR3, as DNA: TGTGCCAGCAGCTTAGACCTAGCGGGGGGCACAGATACGCAGTATTTT.

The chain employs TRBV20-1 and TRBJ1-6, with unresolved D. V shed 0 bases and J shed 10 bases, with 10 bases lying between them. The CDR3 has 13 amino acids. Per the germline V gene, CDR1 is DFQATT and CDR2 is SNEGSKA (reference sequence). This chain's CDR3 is CSARDPSGSPLHF. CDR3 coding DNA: TGCAGTGCTAGAGATCCCTCTGGGTCACCCCTCCACTTT.

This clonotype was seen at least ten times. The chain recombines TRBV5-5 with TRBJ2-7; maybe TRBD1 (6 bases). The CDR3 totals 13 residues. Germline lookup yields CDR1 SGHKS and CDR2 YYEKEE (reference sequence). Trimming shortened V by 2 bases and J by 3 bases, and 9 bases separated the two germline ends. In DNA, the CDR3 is TGTGCCAGCAGCTTCGCAGGGGACTACGAGCAGTACTTC. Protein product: CASSFAGDYEQYF.

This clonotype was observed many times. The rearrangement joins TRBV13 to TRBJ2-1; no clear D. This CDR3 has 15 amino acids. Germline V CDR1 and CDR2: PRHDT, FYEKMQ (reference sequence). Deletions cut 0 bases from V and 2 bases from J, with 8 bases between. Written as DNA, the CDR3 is TGTGCCAGCAGCTTAGGACGAAATACCTACAATGAGCAGTTCTTC. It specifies CASSLGRNTYNEQFF.

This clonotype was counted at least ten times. CDR3 protein: CASSYEGGYGETQYF. CDR3 DNA: TGTGCCAGCAGTTACGAGGGCGGGTACGGGGAGACCCAGTACTTC. V is TRBV6-5 and J is TRBJ2-5, with D maybe TRBD2 (5 bases). The V end lost 2 bases, the J end lost 5 bases, and 15 bases lay between the germline ends. The CDR3 consists of 15 residues. The germline V gene encodes CDR1 MNHEY and CDR2 SVGAGI.

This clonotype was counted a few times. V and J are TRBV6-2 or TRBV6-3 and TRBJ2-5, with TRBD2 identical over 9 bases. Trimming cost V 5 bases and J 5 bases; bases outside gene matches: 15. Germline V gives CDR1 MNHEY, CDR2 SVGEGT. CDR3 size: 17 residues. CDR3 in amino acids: CASSNDGTSPFLETQYF. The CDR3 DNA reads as TGTGCCAGCAGTAACGATGGGACTAGCCCTTTCCTGGAGACCCAGTACTTC.

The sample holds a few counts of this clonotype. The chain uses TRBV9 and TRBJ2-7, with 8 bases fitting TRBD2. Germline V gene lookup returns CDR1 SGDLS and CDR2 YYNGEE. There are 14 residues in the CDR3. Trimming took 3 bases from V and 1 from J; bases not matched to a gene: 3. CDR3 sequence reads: CASSAGGPSYEQYF. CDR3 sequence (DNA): TGTGCCAGCAGCGCGGGGGGGCCTTCCTACGAGCAGTACTTC.

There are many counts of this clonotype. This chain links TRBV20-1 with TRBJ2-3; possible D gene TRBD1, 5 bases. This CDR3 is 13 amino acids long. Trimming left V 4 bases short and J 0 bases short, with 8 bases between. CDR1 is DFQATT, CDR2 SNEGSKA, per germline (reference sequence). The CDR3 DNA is TGCAGTGCTACGACAGTTAGCACAGATACGCAGTATTTT. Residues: CSATTVSTDTQYF.

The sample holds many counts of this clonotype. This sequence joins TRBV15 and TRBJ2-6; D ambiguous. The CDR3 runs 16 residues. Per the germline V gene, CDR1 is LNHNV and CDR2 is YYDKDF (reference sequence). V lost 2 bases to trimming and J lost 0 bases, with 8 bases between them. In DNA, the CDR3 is TGTGCCACCAGCAGAACCGTAGACTCTGGGGCCAACGTCCTGACTTTC. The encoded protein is CATSRTVDSGANVLTF.

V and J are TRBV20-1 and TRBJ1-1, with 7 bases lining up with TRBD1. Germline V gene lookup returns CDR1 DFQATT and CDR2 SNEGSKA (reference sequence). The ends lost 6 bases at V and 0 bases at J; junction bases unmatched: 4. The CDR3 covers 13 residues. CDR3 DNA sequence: TGCAGTGCCACGGGACAGTTGAACACTGAAGCTTTCTTT. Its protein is CSATGQLNTEAFF.

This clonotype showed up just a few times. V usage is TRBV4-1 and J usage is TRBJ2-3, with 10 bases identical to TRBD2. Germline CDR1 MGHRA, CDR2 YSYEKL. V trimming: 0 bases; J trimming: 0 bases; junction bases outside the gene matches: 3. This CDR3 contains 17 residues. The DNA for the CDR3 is TGCGCCAGCAGCCAAGATGGACTAGCGGAGAGCACAGATACGCAGTATTTT. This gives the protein CASSQDGLAESTDTQYF.

DNA of the CDR3: TGCGCCAGCAGCCAAGATCCTGCTGGCACCTACGAGCAGTACTTC. This codes for CASSQDPAGTYEQYF. V usage is TRBV4-3 and J usage is TRBJ2-7; D gene uncertain. This CDR3 is 15 amino acids long. CDR1 is LGHNA, CDR2 YSLEER, per germline. V dropped 0 bases and J dropped 2 bases, with 11 bases sitting between them.

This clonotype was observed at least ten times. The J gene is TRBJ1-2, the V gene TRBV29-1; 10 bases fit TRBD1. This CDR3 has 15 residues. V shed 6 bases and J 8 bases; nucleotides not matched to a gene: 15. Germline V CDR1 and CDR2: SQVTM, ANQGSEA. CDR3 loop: CSVSPWTGGLEGYTF. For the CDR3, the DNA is TGCAGCGTCTCCCCTTGGACAGGGGGATTAGAGGGCTACACCTTC.

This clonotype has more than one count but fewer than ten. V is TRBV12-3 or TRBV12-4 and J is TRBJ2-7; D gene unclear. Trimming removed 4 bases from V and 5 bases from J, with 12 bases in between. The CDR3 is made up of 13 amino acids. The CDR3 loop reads CASSSLHNHEQYF. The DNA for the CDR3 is TGTGCCAGCAGTTCCCTCCACAACCACGAGCAGTACTTC.

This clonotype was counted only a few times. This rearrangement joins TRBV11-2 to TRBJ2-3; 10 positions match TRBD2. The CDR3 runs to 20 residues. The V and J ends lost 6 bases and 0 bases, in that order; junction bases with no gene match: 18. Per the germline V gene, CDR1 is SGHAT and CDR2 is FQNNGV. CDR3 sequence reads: CASRTHPLLAGELSTDTQYF. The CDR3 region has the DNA TGTGCCAGCAGAACCCACCCCCTGCTAGCGGGAGAGCTTAGCACAGATACGCAGTATTTT.

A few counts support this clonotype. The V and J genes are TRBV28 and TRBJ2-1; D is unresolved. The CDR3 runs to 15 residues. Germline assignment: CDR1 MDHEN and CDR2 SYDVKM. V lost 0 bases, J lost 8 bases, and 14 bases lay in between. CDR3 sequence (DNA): TGTGCCAGCAGTTTATGGTCAGCCCAGATTGATGAGCAGTTCTTC. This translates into CASSLWSAQIDEQFF.

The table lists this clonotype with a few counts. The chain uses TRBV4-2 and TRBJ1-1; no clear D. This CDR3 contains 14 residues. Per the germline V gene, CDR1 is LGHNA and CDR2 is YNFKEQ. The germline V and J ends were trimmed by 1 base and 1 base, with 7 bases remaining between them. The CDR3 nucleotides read TGTGCCAGCAGCCAAGGTACGGAGAACACTGAAGCTTTCTTT. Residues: CASSQGTENTEAFF.

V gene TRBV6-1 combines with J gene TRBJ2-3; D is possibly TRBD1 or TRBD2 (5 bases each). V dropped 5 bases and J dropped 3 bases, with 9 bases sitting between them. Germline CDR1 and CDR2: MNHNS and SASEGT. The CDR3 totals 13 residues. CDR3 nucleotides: TGTGCCAGCAGTCAGGGACCAACAGATACGCAGTATTTT. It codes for CASSQGPTDTQYF.

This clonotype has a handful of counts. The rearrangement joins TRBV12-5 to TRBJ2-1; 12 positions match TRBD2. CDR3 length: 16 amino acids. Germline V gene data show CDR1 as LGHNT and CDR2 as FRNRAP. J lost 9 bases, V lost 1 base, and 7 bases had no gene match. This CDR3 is CASGLGTSGTWAEQFF. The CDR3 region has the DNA TGTGCTAGTGGTTTGGGGACTAGCGGGACCTGGGCTGAGCAGTTCTTC.

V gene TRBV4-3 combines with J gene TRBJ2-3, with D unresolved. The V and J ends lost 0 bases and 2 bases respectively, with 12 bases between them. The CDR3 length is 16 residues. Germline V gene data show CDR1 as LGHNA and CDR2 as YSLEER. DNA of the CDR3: TGCGCCAGCAGCCAAGATACAGCTACCTACACAGATACGCAGTATTTT. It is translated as CASSQDTATYTDTQYF.